Listed below are T cell receptor beta chains from one sample, sequenced in a study of Ad26.COV2.S vaccination and SARS-CoV-2 variants. Only in-frame clones appear in the TCRdb table, and some are missing; sequencing was by immunoSEQ multiplex PCR. The sample consists of hundreds of thousands of clones, 88% of them appearing once. Sample: peripheral blood, taken in a trial of Ad26.COV2.S vaccine versus placebo. The receptors were sampled from a person aged 18 to 65 who received the Ad26.COV2.S COVID-19 vaccine or a placebo. The CDR3 runs from the conserved cysteine through the conserved F or W. The order of the fields is CDR3 DNA, CDR3 protein, CDR3 length, clone size, D gene, V gene, J gene. The D gene is left open where the match is weak. Size tells how often a clone was seen (once, few, many) or the class of an expanded clone, and some rows leave it out.

TGTGCCAGCAGTTATACCGGGAACAGGGCTAGCGAGCAGTTCTTC	CASSYTGNRASEQFF	15	-	-	TRBV7-6	TRBJ2-1
TGTGCCAGCCATGACTCAGACAGGGGAAAGACCCAGTACTTC	CASHDSDRGKTQYF	14	-	TRBD1	TRBV6-5	TRBJ2-5
TGTGCCAGCAGCTTGGTCCTAGCGGGCCTCCGGGAGACCCAGTACTTC	CASSLVLAGLRETQYF	16	-	TRBD2	TRBV5-6	TRBJ2-5
TGCGCCAGCAGCCACCTGATAGGGGGCGCGAACACTGAAGCTTTCTTT	CASSHLIGGANTEAFF	16	-	TRBD1	TRBV4-3	TRBJ1-1
TGTGCCAGCAGCTTGGAAGGACGCGTGCAAGAGACCCAGTACTTC	CASSLEGRVQETQYF	15	medium-sized	-	TRBV5-6	TRBJ2-5
TGTGCCTGGAATGTAGGGGTCAATCAGCCCCAGCATTTT	CAWNVGVNQPQHF	13	many	-	TRBV30	TRBJ1-5
TGTGCCAGCAGTGACTTCGGAACTAGCACAGATACGCAGTATTTT	CASSDFGTSTDTQYF	15	-	-	TRBV6-4	TRBJ2-3
TGTGCCATCAGGGAACAGGGTCGGAACTACGAGCAGTACTTC	CAIREQGRNYEQYF	14	-	-	TRBV10-3	TRBJ2-7
TGCAGCGGGGGGACAGGGGGAAACAATGAGCAGTTCTTC	CSGGTGGNNEQFF	13	-	TRBD1	TRBV29-1	TRBJ2-1
TGCAGCGTTCGCCCCAGGATGAACACTGAAGCTTTCTTT	CSVRPRMNTEAFF	13	-	-	TRBV29-1	TRBJ1-1
TGTGCCAGCAAAAAAAGGGTCGGGGGCACTGAAGCTTTCTTT	CASKKRVGGTEAFF	14	-	-	TRBV6-6	TRBJ1-1
TGTGCCAGCAACAAGGGGGCAAATGGAAACACCATATATTTT	CASNKGANGNTIYF	14	once	TRBD1	TRBV3-1/TRBV3-2	TRBJ1-3
TGTGCCAGCATGAGACGCGGCACAGATACGCAGTATTTT	CASMRRGTDTQYF	13	once	-	TRBV3-1/TRBV3-2	TRBJ2-3
TGTGCCTGGAGTGGATCGGACCAGCCCCAGCATTTT	CAWSGSDQPQHF	12	-	-	TRBV30	TRBJ1-5
TGTGCCAGCAGCCAAGCTAGGACGGGTAGCAATCAGCCCCAGCATTTT	CASSQARTGSNQPQHF	16	once	-	TRBV4-2	TRBJ1-5
TGTGCCAGCAGCCCTGGCTTAGGTGGCTACACCTTC	CASSPGLGGYTF	12	-	-	TRBV28	TRBJ1-2
TGTGCCAGCAGGGACAGAACTGGACAGTCTTATGGCTACACCTTC	CASRDRTGQSYGYTF	15	once	-	TRBV6-5	TRBJ1-2
TGCGCCAGCAGCAGGGCCGATTTCACAGATACGCAGTATTTT	CASSRADFTDTQYF	14	-	-	TRBV5-1	TRBJ2-3
TGTGCCAGCAGCGGACAGGCCTTTTCTGAAGCTTTCTTT	CASSGQAFSEAFF	13	-	TRBD1	TRBV6-5	TRBJ1-1
TGTGCCAGCAGTCAGACGTCAGGGTACGAGCAGTACTTC	CASSQTSGYEQYF	13	-	-	TRBV7-2	TRBJ2-7
TGTGCCAGCCGTTGGGGTCCCGGAGAGACCCAGTACTTC	CASRWGPGETQYF	13	once	-	TRBV6-6	TRBJ2-5
TGCGCCAGCAGCCCAGGGGGCGGGTATGGCTACACCTTC	CASSPGGGYGYTF	13	-	TRBD1	TRBV5-1	TRBJ1-2
TGTGCCAGCAGATCCCCCAGGGGGAACACTGAAGCTTTCTTT	CASRSPRGNTEAFF	14	-	-	TRBV6-5	TRBJ1-1
TGTGCCAGCAGTCTAAGCCGCGGCGGAAACATTCAGTACTTC	CASSLSRGGNIQYF	14	-	-	TRBV6-6	TRBJ2-4
TGCGCCAGCAGCCCCCGGGGGGGGGACACTGAAGCTTTCTTT	CASSPRGGDTEAFF	14	-	-	TRBV5-1	TRBJ1-1
TGTGCCAGCAGCTTAAGCGGGGCCGGGTACGAGCAGTACTTC	CASSLSGAGYEQYF	14	-	-	TRBV7-3	TRBJ2-7
TGTGCCTGGAGTGTCGGTCAAGTAAATCAGCCCCAGCATTTT	CAWSVGQVNQPQHF	14	-	-	TRBV30	TRBJ1-5
TGTGCCAGCAGCTCCCCCCGGGTGGCAGGAGGGAGGGAGACCCAGTACTTC	CASSSPRVAGGRETQYF	17	-	-	TRBV7-3	TRBJ2-5
TGCGCCAGCAGCCAAGTTGGGGCAGCGAAAGAGACCCAGTACTTC	CASSQVGAAKETQYF	15	-	-	TRBV4-3	TRBJ2-5
TGTGCCACACAGAGCGGGAGGTTATTTGTCGATGAGCAGTTCTTC	CATQSGRLFVDEQFF	15	-	TRBD2	TRBV6-5	TRBJ2-1
TGTGCCACCAGTGATGGGGGAGGGCCCGATAATGAGCAGTTCTTC	CATSDGGGPDNEQFF	15	-	TRBD2	TRBV24-1	TRBJ2-1
TGTGCCAGCTCTCAACAGGGGATCTCCTACGAGCAGTACTTC	CASSQQGISYEQYF	14	few	TRBD1	TRBV11-2	TRBJ2-7
TGTGCCAGCAGCCGGGGACAGGGGGGGCGCTGGACTGAAGCTTTCTTT	CASSRGQGGRWTEAFF	16	-	TRBD1	TRBV14	TRBJ1-1
TGCGCCAGCAGCTTAATCCGGGGTCGCACTGAAGCTTTCTTT	CASSLIRGRTEAFF	14	once	-	TRBV5-1	TRBJ1-1
TGTGCCTGGAGCCACGGGAGGGTCAATAATTCACCCCTCCACTTT	CAWSHGRVNNSPLHF	15	-	-	TRBV30	TRBJ1-6
TGTGCCAGCACCCCTATAATGGGCACAGATACGCAGTATTTT	CASTPIMGTDTQYF	14	-	-	TRBV6-6	TRBJ2-3
TGTGCCAGCAGTTACGAGGGGTACTATGGCTACACCTTC	CASSYEGYYGYTF	13	once	-	TRBV28	TRBJ1-2